The T cell receptor (beta chain) described here comes from a study of CD4 T cell repertoires in COVID-19. Turning to the study itself: Other coronavirus spike proteins restimulated relabeled CFSE-low cells expanded with IL-2 for around 10 days. Findings and limits, study-wide: Some SARS-CoV-2 clonotypes, between roughly 6 and 25%, recurred in SARS-CoV and/or HKU1 cultures.

CDR1 and CDR2 (germline): LNHNV, YYDKDF (reference sequence). The CDR3 is 14 amino acids. Deletions cut 0 bases from V and 2 bases from J, with 8 bases between. Turning to this clone: Antigen: not known.

Using immunoSEQ multiplex PCR, the repertoire was profiled, and TCRdb retains in-frame clones only, with some absent. The profile shows 65,000 to 95,000 clones, 83% of them singletons. The rearrangement links TRBV15 to TRBJ2-7, with D perhaps assigned TRBD1 or TRBD2 (6 bases each). The TCR originated in a human donor who had COVID-19. The input for sequencing was CD4+ T cells from peripheral blood, taken after recovery from COVID-19. The CDR3 DNA follows: TGTGCCACCAGCAGAGAGAGGGGGGCCTACGAGCAGTACTTC. This sequence encodes CATSRERGAYEQYF. Complete variable domain (other parts from reference TRBV15 and TRBJ2-7): DAMVIQNPRYQVTQFGKPVTLSCSQTLNHNVMYWYQQKSSQAPKLLFHYYDKDFNNEADTPDNFQSRRPNTSFCFLDIRSPGLGDTAMYLCATSRERGAYEQYFGPGTRLTVT.